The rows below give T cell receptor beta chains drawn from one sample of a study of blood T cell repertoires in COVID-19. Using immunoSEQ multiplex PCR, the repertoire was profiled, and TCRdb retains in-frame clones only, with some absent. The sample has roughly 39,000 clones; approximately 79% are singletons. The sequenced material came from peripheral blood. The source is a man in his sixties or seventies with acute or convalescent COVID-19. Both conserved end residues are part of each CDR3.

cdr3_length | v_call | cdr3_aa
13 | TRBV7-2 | CASSLAVVDGYTF
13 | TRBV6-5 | CASKDRGNEKLFF
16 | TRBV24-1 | CATSDLTSSSYNEQFF
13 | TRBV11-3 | CASSSQGTGELFF
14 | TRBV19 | CASAIAGQGPGYTF
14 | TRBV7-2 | CASSRGQGYEKLFF
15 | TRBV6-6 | CASSANRESPPSGFF
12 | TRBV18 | CASSGEGNTIYF
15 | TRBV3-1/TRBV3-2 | CASSPGLEAKNIQYF
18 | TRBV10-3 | CAISESGQGGSYNSPLHF
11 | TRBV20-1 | CSARSGHEQYF
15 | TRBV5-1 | CASSSLTSSTGELFF
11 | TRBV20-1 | CSVKRGLELFF
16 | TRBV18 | CASSPSPGQNNSPLHF
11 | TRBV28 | CGAISGNTIYF
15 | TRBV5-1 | CASSLQGAQGYEQYF
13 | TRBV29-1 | CSVGLGTNEKLFF
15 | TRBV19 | CASFQGAKSGNTIYF
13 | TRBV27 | CASSLSSTWEAFF
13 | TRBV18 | CASSTGEGYEQYF
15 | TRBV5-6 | CASSRLAGVQETQYF
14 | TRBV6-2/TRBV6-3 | CASSYRPEGTEAFF
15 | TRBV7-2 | CASSAASGRVNEQFF